Sequencing of this T cell receptor (beta chain) was carried out in a study of blood T cell repertoires in COVID-19. As for the study in general: In each case, the material was cDNA or gDNA derived from T cells, B-cell-depleted T cells, or PBMCs.

Method: immunoSEQ multiplex PCR; TCRdb's copy keeps in-frame clones and lacks some. The table lists a few hundred thousand clones, roughly 88% of them singletons. This CDR3 contains 14 residues. Germline V gives CDR1 SGHRS, CDR2 YFSETQ. Trimming stripped 0 bases from V and 2 bases from J, with 9 bases between. The sequenced sample was peripheral blood. The chain carries TRBV5-1 and TRBJ2-7, with D unclear. This sequence was found in a woman aged 25 to 39 with COVID-19, enrolled during active disease. The CDR3 DNA sequence: TGCGCCAGCAGCTTGGGCAGCGTGGCCTACGAGCAGTACTTC. It is translated as CASSLGSVAYEQYF.